A selection of T cell receptor beta chains follows, all from one sample in a study of shared clonotypes between healthy human individuals. Profiled with immunoSEQ multiplex PCR; TCRdb holds only in-frame clones, not every one. The sample contains around 2,100,000 clones, roughly 94% of which appear only once. Sample: naive CD8+ T cells sorted from blood. The receptors derive from a young man in good health. Each CDR3 is given with its conserved first and last residue. D genes are given only for firm matches. Expanded clones get a size class; other rows say once, few or many, or leave the size out.

j_gene	abundance	v_gene	d_gene	CDR3nt	CDR3aa
TRBJ1-1	-	TRBV4-3	-	TGCGCCAGCAGCCAACTAGGTGAAGCTTTCTTT	CASSQLGEAFF
TRBJ2-3	-	TRBV9	TRBD2	TGTGCCAGCAGCGTAGAAGGAGCGGGAGGGGGCCACACTTCAGATACGCAGTATTTT	CASSVEGAGGGHTSDTQYF
TRBJ1-5	-	TRBV2	TRBD1	TGTGCCAGCAGGGAAAGGACAGGGAGCAATCAGCCCCAGCATTTT	CASRERTGSNQPQHF
TRBJ2-3	-	TRBV9	TRBD2	TGTGCCAGCAGCGTAGAAACGGAAGGACTAGCGGGCTATACGCAGTATTTT	CASSVETEGLAGYTQYF
TRBJ2-1	-	TRBV5-4	TRBD2	TGTGCCAGCAGCTTGGGTAGCGGGGGGGTATACAATGAGCAGTTCTTC	CASSLGSGGVYNEQFF
TRBJ2-7	-	TRBV11-2	-	TGTGCCAGCAGCTTAGGACCCACCATGGCAGGATACGAGCAGTACTTC	CASSLGPTMAGYEQYF
TRBJ2-2	-	TRBV9	TRBD1	TGTGCCAGCAGCGGAACCGGGACAGGATACACCGGGGAGCTGTTTTTT	CASSGTGTGYTGELFF
TRBJ2-2	-	TRBV7-6	TRBD1	TGTGCCAGCAGCTTAGAACAGGGGGCAGTCACCGGGGAGCTGTTTTTT	CASSLEQGAVTGELFF
TRBJ2-7	-	TRBV4-1	TRBD2	TGCGCCAGCAGCCTCGGGGGGGGTGACTCCTACGAGCAGTACTTC	CASSLGGGDSYEQYF
TRBJ1-3	-	TRBV5-4	-	TGTGCCAGCAGCTTGGAGGGGAATGGAAACACCATATATTTT	CASSLEGNGNTIYF
TRBJ2-1	-	TRBV7-6	-	TGTGCCAGCAGCTTAGGGACCTTTAGAGGCGATGAGCAGTTCTTC	CASSLGTFRGDEQFF
TRBJ2-7	once	TRBV7-9	-	TGTGCCAGCAGCTTAGCCCTGGGACTCTCCTACGAGCAGTACTTC	CASSLALGLSYEQYF
TRBJ2-5	-	TRBV2	-	TGTGCCAGCAGTTATTACGGGGAGAGTGGGGAGACCCAGTACTTC	CASSYYGESGETQYF
TRBJ2-7	-	TRBV7-9	TRBD2	TGTGCCAGCAGCTCGGGACTAGCGGGTCTCTACGAGCAGTACTTC	CASSSGLAGLYEQYF
TRBJ2-7	-	TRBV4-1	-	TGCGCCAGCAGCCAAGTCCACAGGGACTACGAGCAGTACTTC	CASSQVHRDYEQYF
TRBJ2-3	once	TRBV4-1	-	TGCGCCAGCAGCCAAGATCCGGGGCAGTCAGATACGCAGTATTTT	CASSQDPGQSDTQYF
TRBJ1-4	-	TRBV6-1	-	TGTGCCAGCAGTGAATTAAAGGGGGTGAGTGGAACTAATGAAAAACTGTTTTTT	CASSELKGVSGTNEKLFF
TRBJ2-7	-	TRBV2	-	TGTGCCAGCAGCTGGGCCGAAAATACCTACGAGCAGTACTTC	CASSWAENTYEQYF
TRBJ2-2	-	TRBV7-9	-	TGTGCCAGCAGCCCCCGCCTGGGAAACACCGGGGAGCTGTTTTTT	CASSPRLGNTGELFF
TRBJ2-7	-	TRBV29-1	-	TGCAGCGTTGCGCCGGACATTTTATACGAGCAGTACTTC	CSVAPDILYEQYF
TRBJ2-7	-	TRBV6-1	-	TGTGCCAGCAGGGACAGTCCCGGAGTCCCTGCAGACTTC	CASRDSPGVPADF
TRBJ2-2	-	TRBV5-4	TRBD1	TGTGCCAGCAGCTTGGCCCCACTATCGGGACAGGGGTTTTTCACCGGGGAGCTGTTTTTT	CASSLAPLSGQGFFTGELFF
TRBJ1-1	once	TRBV19	TRBD1	TGTGCCAGTAGTTTGACCGGGACAGGGGCAACTGAAGCTTTCTTT	CASSLTGTGATEAFF
TRBJ2-7	-	TRBV4-1	TRBD1	TGCGCCAGCAGCCAGAGGGACAGGGGGCCCTACGAGCAGTACTTC	CASSQRDRGPYEQYF
TRBJ1-1	once	TRBV7-9	-	TGTGCCAGCAGCCTAACATCCTCCGGTTACTCTGAAGCTTTCTTT	CASSLTSSGYSEAFF
TRBJ2-1	-	TRBV11-3	-	TGTGCCAGCAGCTCGCTAACTCAAAGCTCCTACAATGAGCAGTTCTTC	CASSSLTQSSYNEQFF
TRBJ2-1	-	TRBV7-3	-	TGTGCCAGCACCCCAGGGGGGCAGAGCTCCTACAATGAGCAGTTCTTC	CASTPGGQSSYNEQFF
TRBJ2-5	-	TRBV7-9	TRBD2	TGTGCCAGCAGCCTCTATGGTGGCGGGGGGGGCTTGGAAGAGACCCAGTACTTC	CASSLYGGGGGLEETQYF
TRBJ1-5	-	TRBV4-1	-	TGCGCCAGCAGCAGAACACCGGGCCAGAATCAGCCCCAGCATTTT	CASSRTPGQNQPQHF
TRBJ2-5	-	TRBV7-2	TRBD2	TGTGCCAGCAGCCTCCTAGCGGGGGGGCCCGAGACCCAGTACTTC	CASSLLAGGPETQYF
TRBJ2-7	-	TRBV29-1	TRBD2	TGCAGCGTCAGGACTAGCGGGTCCTACGAGCAGTACTTC	CSVRTSGSYEQYF
TRBJ2-3	-	TRBV27	-	TGTGCCAGCAGTTTACGGGAGCCCCCCACAGATACGCAGTATTTT	CASSLREPPTDTQYF
TRBJ2-7	-	TRBV9	-	TGTGCCAGCAGCGGGGGGGCCTCTTCGGGCGAGCAGTACTTC	CASSGGASSGEQYF
TRBJ2-7	-	TRBV5-8	-	TGTGCCAGCAGCCTGGAACGGGGGCCCTTAGAGCAGTACTTC	CASSLERGPLEQYF
TRBJ1-3	-	TRBV23-1	-	TGCGCCAGCAGTCCCCCGGACACCATATATTTT	CASSPPDTIYF
TRBJ1-2	-	TRBV11-2	-	TGTGCCAGCAGCTTAAGGAAAGGGGTGGTCTATGGCTACACCTTC	CASSLRKGVVYGYTF
TRBJ2-7	once	TRBV11-2	-	TGTGCCAGCAGCGCAGGGGCCAGCTACGAGCAGTACTTC	CASSAGASYEQYF
TRBJ2-2	-	TRBV7-9	TRBD1	TGTGCCAGCAGCCCGACGGGACAGGGGGCCGGGGAGCTGTTTTTT	CASSPTGQGAGELFF
TRBJ1-5	few	TRBV27	-	TGTGCCAGCAGTTCATATAGCAATCAGCCCCAGCATTTT	CASSSYSNQPQHF
TRBJ2-3	once	TRBV12-5	-	TGTGCTAGTGGTTTGGGCGAAAACGAAGGAGATACGCAGTATTTT	CASGLGENEGDTQYF
TRBJ1-1	-	TRBV27	-	TGTGCCAGCAGCCCGGGGGAAATGACTGAAGCTTTCTTT	CASSPGEMTEAFF
TRBJ1-1	-	TRBV6-5	-	TGTGCCAGCAGTTACTCATACGGGACTGAAGCTTTCTTT	CASSYSYGTEAFF
TRBJ1-5	-	TRBV27	-	TGTGCCAGCAGTTTATGGGCCCCACAGGGAAGGGATCAGCCCCAGCATTTT	CASSLWAPQGRDQPQHF
TRBJ1-4	-	TRBV11-2	TRBD1	TGTGCCAGCAGCTCCCGGGACAGGGATGAAAAACTGTTTTTT	CASSSRDRDEKLFF